The source of this T cell receptor (beta chain) is a study of CXCR3-negative and CXCR3-positive naive CD8 T cells. Study results and caveats: CXCR3 expression dropped partially after cryopreservation, and most assays relied on fresh PBMCs. In both naive subsets diversity was comparably high, whereas memory CD8+ cells showed much lower diversity. Naive CXCR3-negative and CXCR3-positive cells had similar TRBV-TRBJ usage; memory differed.

CDR3 length: 14 residues. The naive CD8+ gate required CD45RO-CCR7+CD27+CD95- phenotype. Of note for this clonotype: Its cognate antigen is unknown.

Preparation of TRB cDNA libraries relied on 5' RACE carrying UMI labels. TCRdb reprocessed the 5' RACE reads; each CDR3 protein has one entry and no DNA is given. The sample includes over 80,000 distinct CDR3 sequences. The sequence was obtained from a human donor in good health. Some clones in this sample may be carry-over from other donors' samples. The chain recombines TRBV12-3 or TRBV12-4 with TRBJ1-1; TCRdb returns TRBD1, unconfirmable since there is no DNA. Material: naive CXCR3- CD8+ T cells from blood. As to subset: CD45RO-CCR7+CD27+CD95- naive CD8+ T cells lacking CXCR3 (TNR3-). The CDR3 loop is CASSLGTGGFEAFF.